Below are 7 T cell receptor beta chains sequenced from a single sample in a study of blood T cell repertoires in COVID-19. Data came from immunoSEQ multiplex PCR; TCRdb stores just in-frame clones and leaves some out. The sample has under 300,000 clones; roughly 82% are singletons. Sequenced sample: peripheral blood. The receptors here all came from a woman aged 35 to 49 who had recovered from COVID-19.

The J gene is TRBJ1-3, the V gene TRBV10-3; the D gene is possibly TRBD1 (5 bases). V lost 2 bases to trimming and J lost 1 base, with 18 bases between them. Germline V gene data show CDR1 as ENHRY and CDR2 as SYGVKD. The CDR3 totals 18 residues. The CDR3 DNA follows: TGTGCCATCAGTGAGAGATACCCAGGGTCAGGGTCTGGAAACACCATATATTTT. Protein product: CAISERYPGSGSGNTIYF.

The chain links TRBV5-4 to TRBJ2-7, with D perhaps matching TRBD2 (6 bases). V was shortened by 4 bases and J by 4 bases, with 12 bases between the two germline ends. Per the germline V gene, CDR1 is SGHNT and CDR2 is YYREEE (reference sequence). This CDR3 comprises 13 residues. Here the CDR3 reads CASSLFGTYEQYF. The CDR3 coding sequence is TGTGCCAGCAGCCTCTTTGGGACTTACGAGCAGTACTTC.

This clone turned up a few times. The chain recombines TRBV5-1 with TRBJ1-2, with D perhaps matching TRBD1 (5 bases). Germline CDR1 and CDR2: SGHRS and YFSETQ. V lost 5 bases and J 3 bases, leaving 8 bases between the germline ends. There are 12 residues in the CDR3. CDR3 nucleotides: TGCGCCAGCAGACAGACAGACTATGGCTACACCTTC. This sequence encodes CASRQTDYGYTF.

This chain uses TRBV9 with TRBJ1-3; maybe TRBD1 (6 bases). The CDR3 covers 17 residues. CDR1 is SGDLS and CDR2 is YYNGEE in the germline V gene. Trimming removed 3 bases from V and 0 bases from J, with 16 bases in between. The DNA for the CDR3 is TGTGCCAGCAGCGCCCGGGACACCGCTTACTCTGGAAACACCATATATTTT. It codes for CASSARDTAYSGNTIYF.

The chain has TRBV4-3 and TRBJ2-2; tentative D call: TRBD2 (7 bases). V shed 1 base and J shed 4 bases, with 13 bases lying between them. The V gene's germline CDR1 is LGHNA and CDR2 YSLEER. This CDR3 region has 16 residues. The CDR3 region is CASSQGGGAGTGELFF. Here the CDR3 DNA reads TGCGCCAGCAGCCAAGGTGGGGGGGCCGGCACCGGGGAGCTGTTTTTT.

This rearrangement joins TRBV7-2 to TRBJ2-2; the D gene is possibly TRBD2 (5 bases). In germline, CDR1 is SGHTA, CDR2 FQGNSA. V was cut by 5 bases and J by 0 bases, with 7 bases left in between. This CDR3 comprises 14 residues. The DNA for the CDR3 is TGTGCCAGCAGCCCGGGGACGAACACCGGGGAGCTGTTTTTT. It specifies CASSPGTNTGELFF.

The rearrangement uses TRBV6-5 and TRBJ2-7; tentative D call: TRBD1 (6 bases). CDR1 and CDR2 (germline): MNHEY, SVGAGI. The V end was cut by 5 bases, the J end by 2 bases, with 16 bases between. The length of the CDR3 is 15 residues. The CDR3 DNA is TGTGCCAGCAGTAGGTCTCCGGGACAACCCTACGAGCAGTACTTC. It encodes CASSRSPGQPYEQYF.